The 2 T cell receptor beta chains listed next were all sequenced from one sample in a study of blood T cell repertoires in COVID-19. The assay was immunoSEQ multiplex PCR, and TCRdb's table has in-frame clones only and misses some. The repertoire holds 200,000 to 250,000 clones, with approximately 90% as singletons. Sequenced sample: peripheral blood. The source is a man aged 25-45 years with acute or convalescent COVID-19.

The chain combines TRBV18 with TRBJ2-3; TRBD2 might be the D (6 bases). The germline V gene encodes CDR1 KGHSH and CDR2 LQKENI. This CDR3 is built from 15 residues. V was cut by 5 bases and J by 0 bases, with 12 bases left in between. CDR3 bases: TGTGCCAGCTCAGCCCGGACTACGAGCACAGATACGCAGTATTTT. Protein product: CASSARTTSTDTQYF.

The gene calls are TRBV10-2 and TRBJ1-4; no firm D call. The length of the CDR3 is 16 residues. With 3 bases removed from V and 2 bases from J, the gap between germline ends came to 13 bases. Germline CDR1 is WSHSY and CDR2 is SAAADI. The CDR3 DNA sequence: TGCGCCAGCAGTGAAAGAGGAGTTGGTACTAATGAAAAACTGTTTTTT. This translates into CASSERGVGTNEKLFF.